These 30 T cell receptor beta chains share one sample of origin, sequenced in a study of T cells in Graves' hyperthyroidism and ophthalmopathy. There were TCR beta CDR3 regions amplified from RNA transcripts. HTBI primers were employed in a first-round RT-PCR of the TCR CDR3. TCRdb reprocessed the multiplex PCR reads with MiXCR, giving one entry per CDR3 protein. The profile shows more than 450,000 distinct CDR3 sequences, 15% to 20% of them singletons. Material for sequencing was blood. All receptors derive from a middle-aged man with Graves' ophthalmopathy.

This clonotype was seen more than once but under ten times. The chain uses TRBV19 and TRBJ2-3; either TRBD1 or TRBD2 may supply D (5 bases each). Germline loops: CDR1 LNHDA, CDR2 SQIVND (reference sequence). Trimming took off 7 bases at V and 0 bases at J, with 14 bases between the two ends. This CDR3 is 15 amino acids long. CDR3 sequence (DNA): TGTGCCAGTACAATTTGGGACGGAAGCACAGATACGCAGTATTTT. It codes for CASTIWDGSTDTQYF. The variable domain in full, with the rest retrieved from reference TRBV19 and TRBJ2-3, is DGGITQSPKYLFRKEGQNVTLSCEQNLNHDAMYWYRQDPGQGLRLIYYSQIVNDFQKGDIAEGYSVSREKKESFPLTVTSAQKNPTAFYLCASTIWDGSTDTQYFGPGTRLTVL.

This clonotype was seen a few times. This chain uses TRBV24-1 with TRBJ2-7, with D tentatively TRBD1 or TRBD2 (5 bases each). From germline, CDR1 is KGHDR and CDR2 SFDVKD. V lost 6 bases and J lost 5, with 13 bases in between. The CDR3 extends over 13 amino acids. CDR3 loop: CATSKGRSDEQYF. DNA of the CDR3: TGTGCCACCAGTAAGGGGAGATCCGACGAGCAGTACTTC.

This clonotype was counted ten times or more. The genes are TRBV5-1 and TRBJ1-1, with a weak D call TRBD1 (5 bases). This CDR3 comprises 12 residues. Germline V gene data show CDR1 as SGHRS and CDR2 as YFSETQ. The V end lost 7 bases, the J end lost 6 bases, and 13 bases lay between the germline ends. CDR3 sequence: CASYQGNAEAFF. In nucleotides, the CDR3 is TGCGCCAGCTACCAGGGTAACGCTGAAGCTTTCTTT. The entire variable domain, with the rest obtained from reference TRBV5-1 and TRBJ1-1, is as follows: KAGVTQTPRYLIKTRGQQVTLSCSPISGHRSVSWYQQTPGQGLQFLFEYFSETQRNKGNFPGRFSGRQFSNSRSEMNVSTLELGDSALYLCASYQGNAEAFFGQGTRLTVV.

V is TRBV6-1 and J is TRBJ1-4, with a possible D match to TRBD1 (5 bases). Germline CDR1 and CDR2: MNHNS and SASEGT. The CDR3 length is 12 residues. V lost 8 bases to trimming and J lost 3 bases, with 7 bases between them. CDR3 sequence (DNA): TGTGCCAGCGGGGCGTCTAATGAAAAACTGTTTTTT. The encoded protein is CASGASNEKLFF.

This chain connects TRBV19 to TRBJ1-2; D may be TRBD1 (5 bases). Trimming took off 3 bases at V and 3 bases at J, with 17 bases between the two ends. Germline CDR1 is LNHDA and CDR2 is SQIVND (reference sequence). The CDR3 consists of 16 residues. In DNA form, the CDR3 reads TGTGCCAGTAGTATCTATCCGGGACCGATTCACTATGGCTACACCTTC. Translation gives CASSIYPGPIHYGYTF.

This clonotype was observed a handful of times. The chain recombines TRBV19 with TRBJ1-5; D is possibly TRBD1 (6 bases). Trimming pared 2 bases from V and 1 base from J, leaving 15 bases between. Germline lookup yields CDR1 LNHDA and CDR2 SQIVND (reference sequence). The length of the CDR3 is 17 residues. The CDR3: CASSIIQGSGSNQPQHF. The CDR3 DNA sequence: TGTGCCAGTAGTATAATCCAGGGGTCGGGGAGCAATCAGCCCCAGCATTTT.

This clonotype was observed many times. The rearrangement links TRBV30 to TRBJ2-7; the D is unclear. Germline V gene sequence: CDR1 GTSNPN, CDR2 SVGIG (reference sequence). V was shortened by 3 bases and J by 0 bases, with 6 bases between the two germline ends. This CDR3 is 12 amino acids long. Here the CDR3 DNA reads TGTGCCTGGAGCAGGAGCTCCTACGAGCAGTACTTC. It codes for CAWSRSSYEQYF.

J is TRBJ2-3 and V is TRBV19, with D tentatively TRBD1 or TRBD2 (5 bases each). Germline CDR1 and CDR2: LNHDA and SQIVND (reference sequence). This CDR3 contains 15 residues. V lost 3 bases, J lost 0 bases, and 10 bases lay in between. Written as DNA, the CDR3 is TGTGCCAGTAGTATCCGGGGACCTAGCACAGATACGCAGTATTTT. This codes for CASSIRGPSTDTQYF. The whole variable domain, filled in from reference TRBV19 and TRBJ2-3, reads DGGITQSPKYLFRKEGQNVTLSCEQNLNHDAMYWYRQDPGQGLRLIYYSQIVNDFQKGDIAEGYSVSREKKESFPLTVTSAQKNPTAFYLCASSIRGPSTDTQYFGPGTRLTVL.

This clonotype came up a few times. The V and J genes are TRBV27 and TRBJ1-6; the D is unclear. The CDR3 extends over 16 amino acids. V was cut by 3 bases and J by 7 bases, with 16 bases left in between. In germline, CDR1 is MNHEY, CDR2 SMNVEV (reference sequence). The CDR3 loop reads CASSFKMRAPNSPLHF. The CDR3 region has the DNA TGTGCCAGCAGTTTCAAGATGAGGGCTCCCAATTCACCCCTCCACTTT.

This clonotype was seen ten or more times. The chain recombines TRBV2 with TRBJ2-1, with D uncertain. The CDR3 is made up of 13 amino acids. The V gene lost 7 bases and the J gene lost 4 bases, with 11 bases spanning the gap. CDR1 and CDR2 from the germline V gene are SNHLY and FYNNEI. DNA for the CDR3: TGTGCCAGCAAAGATTTAGATTACAATGAGCAGTTCTTC. Protein product: CASKDLDYNEQFF. Full variable domain (outside the CDR3, taken from reference TRBV2 and TRBJ2-1): EPEVTQTPSHQVTQMGQEVILRCVPISNHLYFYWYRQILGQKVEFLVSFYNNEISEKSEIFDDQFSVERPDGSNFTLKIRSTKLEDSAMYFCASKDLDYNEQFFGPGTRLTVL.

This clonotype was seen a handful of times. The V gene is TRBV12-3 or TRBV12-4, the J gene TRBJ2-3; D call uncertain. CDR3 length: 12 residues. V gave up 4 bases and J gave up 1 base, with 3 bases separating them. The CDR3 spells CASSWGTDTQYF. The CDR3 DNA is TGTGCCAGCAGTTGGGGCACAGATACGCAGTATTTT.

The V gene is TRBV6-2 or TRBV6-3, the J gene TRBJ2-2; D is uncertain. The CDR3 spans 17 residues. The ends were cut back, 8 bases at V and 0 bases at J, with 19 bases in the middle. Germline V CDR1 and CDR2: MNHEY, SVGEGT. CDR3 DNA: TGTGCCAGCTTACAAGTTGGACGACCCGCGAACACCGGGGAGCTGTTTTTT. Encoded protein: CASLQVGRPANTGELFF.

This clonotype was seen many times. The chain employs TRBV28 and TRBJ1-2; perhaps TRBD1 as D (6 bases). Germline V gives CDR1 MDHEN, CDR2 SYDVKM. The V end lost 2 bases, the J end lost 6 bases, and 10 bases lay between the germline ends. This CDR3 is 13 amino acids long. The CDR3 spells CASSLKGVNGYTF. CDR3 sequence (DNA): TGTGCCAGCAGTTTAAAGGGGGTCAATGGCTACACCTTC.

This clonotype has ten or more counts. The chain couples TRBV27 to TRBJ2-7, with 7 bases lining up with TRBD1. V lost 5 bases and J lost 4; bases outside the gene matches: 11. The CDR3 covers 15 residues. The germline gives CDR1 MNHEY, CDR2 SMNVEV (reference sequence). DNA for the CDR3: TGTGCCAGCAGTCCCCGCTCGGGACAGCTGTACGAGCAGTACTTC. It translates to CASSPRSGQLYEQYF.

The chain employs TRBV3-1 and TRBJ1-3; D is uncertain. The CDR3 spans 17 residues. V dropped 4 bases and J dropped 0 bases, with 16 bases sitting between them. CDR1 LGHDT and CDR2 YNNKEL come from the germline V gene (reference sequence). CDR3 protein: CASSPQSGHLSGNTIYF. CDR3 bases: TGTGCCAGCAGCCCTCAGTCCGGGCACCTCTCTGGAAACACCATATATTTT.

This rearrangement joins TRBV6-1 to TRBJ2-6; 9 nucleotides agree with TRBD1. This CDR3 has 14 amino acids. The V gene's germline CDR1 is MNHNS and CDR2 SASEGT. The V and J ends lost 6 bases and 8 bases, in that order; junction bases with no gene match: 5. The CDR3: CASSRDRVSNVLTF. The CDR3 DNA reads TGTGCCAGCAGCAGGGACAGGGTATCCAACGTCCTGACTTTC.

This clonotype was seen at least ten times. The chain combines TRBV20-1 with TRBJ2-7; 13 nucleotides align to TRBD2. The CDR3 totals 13 residues. Germline CDR1 DFQATT, CDR2 SNEGSKA (reference sequence). The CDR3 DNA is TGCTCCCGGACTAGCGGGAGTAGCAACGAGCAGTACTTC. Protein product: CSRTSGSSNEQYF.

V gene TRBV28 combines with J gene TRBJ1-2; TRBD1 agrees at 9 bases. With 6 bases clipped from V and 5 bases from J, the junction kept 7 bases outside the gene matches. Germline lookup yields CDR1 MDHEN and CDR2 SYDVKM. This CDR3 contains 14 residues. The DNA for the CDR3 is TGTGCCAGCAGGCAGACAGGGGGTGATTATGGCTACACCTTC. It translates to CASRQTGGDYGYTF.

This clonotype was seen ten or more times. The chain employs TRBV5-1 and TRBJ2-1, with TRBD2 matching 10 bases. The CDR3 length is 15 residues. The ends lost 0 bases at V and 6 bases at J; junction bases unmatched: 3. Germline CDR1 reads SGHRS; CDR2 reads YFSETQ. The CDR3 DNA reads as TGCGCCAGCAGCTTGGGAAGCGGGGGGGCCAATGAGCAGTTCTTC. Residues: CASSLGSGGANEQFF.

The rearrangement uses TRBV10-3 and TRBJ1-1; no definite D call. V was shortened by 3 bases and J by 6 bases, with 11 bases between the two germline ends. Germline V gene data show CDR1 as ENHRY and CDR2 as SYGVKD. The CDR3 has 13 residues. This CDR3 reads CAISERKDSEAFF. The CDR3 DNA sequence: TGTGCCATCAGTGAAAGGAAAGATTCTGAAGCTTTCTTT.

This clonotype was picked up many times. The chain couples TRBV11-2 to TRBJ2-1; 7 nucleotides match TRBD1. CDR3 length equals 16 residues. Germline V lookup: CDR1 SGHAT, CDR2 FQNNGV. With 1 base clipped from V and 5 bases from J, the junction kept 8 bases outside the gene matches. The chain's CDR3 is CASSLGAGDRNNEQFF. In nucleotides, the CDR3 is TGTGCCAGCAGCTTAGGGGCCGGGGACAGAAACAATGAGCAGTTCTTC.

V gene TRBV30 combines with J gene TRBJ1-1; the D is unclear. The germline gives CDR1 GTSNPN, CDR2 SVGIG (reference sequence). This CDR3 comprises 12 residues. V was pared by 3 bases and J by 3 bases, with 8 bases between. The CDR3 reads CAWRTTDTEAFF. The CDR3 coding sequence is TGTGCCTGGAGAACGACGGACACTGAAGCTTTCTTT.

The V gene is TRBV6-4, the J gene TRBJ2-5; D is possibly TRBD2 (6 bases). Looked up from germline, CDR1 is MRHNA and CDR2 is SNTAGT. CDR3 length: 13 residues. V was pared by 3 bases and J by 5 bases, with 10 bases between. The CDR3 region has the DNA TGTGCCAGCAGTGAGCTAAGCGGGGAGACCCAGTACTTC. It is translated as CASSELSGETQYF.

This clonotype was seen at least ten times. The chain employs TRBV30 and TRBJ2-5; 7 bases agree with TRBD1. The CDR3 consists of 12 residues. The germline CDR1 and CDR2 sequences are GTSNPN and SVGIG (reference sequence). Unmatched junction bases numbered 1, after V lost 2 bases and J lost 4 bases. The CDR3 coding sequence is TGTGCCTGGAGTAACAGGGGAGAGACCCAGTACTTC. Its protein product is CAWSNRGETQYF. The complete variable domain, with remaining parts taken from reference TRBV30 and TRBJ2-5, reads SQTIHQWPATLVQPVGSPLSLECTVEGTSNPNLYWYRQAAGRGLQLLFYSVGIGQISSEVPQNLSASRPQDRQFILSSKKLLLSDSGFYLCAWSNRGETQYFGPGTRLLVL.

This clonotype was observed a handful of times. This rearrangement joins TRBV5-8 to TRBJ2-5; 7 nucleotides line up with TRBD2. Germline lookup yields CDR1 SGHTS and CDR2 YDEGEE. The CDR3 contains 15 residues. V dropped 2 bases and J dropped 4; count of bases not matched to a gene: 8. CDR3 bases: TGTGCCAGCAGCTTCCCCCGCGGGGGAAGAGAGACCCAGTACTTC. It yields the protein CASSFPRGGRETQYF.

This clonotype was found a few times. The genes are TRBV5-1 and TRBJ2-7; 9 positions match TRBD2. Germline lookup yields CDR1 SGHRS and CDR2 YFSETQ. CDR3 length: 15 amino acids. With 0 bases clipped from V and 3 bases from J, the junction kept 4 bases outside the gene matches. CDR3 sequence: CASSLELAGNYEQYF. CDR3 nucleotides: TGCGCCAGCAGCTTGGAGCTAGCGGGGAACTACGAGCAGTACTTC. The full variable domain, in which reference TRBV5-1 and TRBJ2-7 provide the parts outside the CDR3, is KAGVTQTPRYLIKTRGQQVTLSCSPISGHRSVSWYQQTPGQGLQFLFEYFSETQRNKGNFPGRFSGRQFSNSRSEMNVSTLELGDSALYLCASSLELAGNYEQYFGPGTRLTVT.

At least ten counts were recorded for this clonotype. The chain links TRBV20-1 to TRBJ2-3; 13 bases align to TRBD2. CDR1 is DFQATT and CDR2 is SNEGSKA in the germline V gene (reference sequence). This CDR3 contains 17 residues. The V gene end was trimmed by 1 base and the J gene end by 4 bases; junction bases not matched to a gene: 8. The CDR3 coding sequence is TGCAGTGCTAGAGGGGGACTAGCGGGGAGACACCCAGATACGCAGTATTTT. Its protein is CSARGGLAGRHPDTQYF.

This clonotype was seen more than once but under ten times. CDR3 bases: TGTGCCAGCACGGGACTAGCGTCGAACACCGGGGAGCTGTTTTTT. This codes for CASTGLASNTGELFF. V usage is TRBV27 and J usage is TRBJ2-2; 10 bases fit TRBD2. The CDR3 length is 15 residues. CDR1 and CDR2 (germline): MNHEY, SMNVEV (reference sequence). J gave up 0 bases and V 7 bases, and 2 bases lay outside the gene matches.

The V and J genes are TRBV2 and TRBJ2-1; possibly TRBD1 or TRBD2 for D (5 bases each). The CDR3 length is 14 residues. In germline, CDR1 is SNHLY, CDR2 FYNNEI. Trimming cost V 4 bases and J 10 bases, with 17 bases left between them. The CDR3 spells CASSGGTQAAEQFF. The CDR3 nucleotides are TGTGCCAGCAGTGGAGGGACCCAAGCTGCGGAGCAGTTCTTC.

The chain is built from TRBV7-9 and TRBJ2-7; D is ambiguous. Trimming removed 7 bases at V and 1 base at J, with 8 bases between. Germline values: CDR1 SEHNR, CDR2 FQNEAQ (reference sequence). The CDR3 extends over 12 amino acids. Here the CDR3 reads CASTRGSYEQYF. Here the CDR3 DNA reads TGTGCCAGCACCCGCGGATCCTACGAGCAGTACTTC.